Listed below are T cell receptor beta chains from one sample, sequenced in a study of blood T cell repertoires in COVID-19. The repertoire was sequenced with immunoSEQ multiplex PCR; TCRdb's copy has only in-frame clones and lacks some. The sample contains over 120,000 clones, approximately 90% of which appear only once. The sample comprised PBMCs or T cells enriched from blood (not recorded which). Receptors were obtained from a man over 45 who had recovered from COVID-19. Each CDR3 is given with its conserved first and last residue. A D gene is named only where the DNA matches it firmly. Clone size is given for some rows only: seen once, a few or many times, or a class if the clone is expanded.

TGTGCCAGCAGCCCCTCGGGGAACACTGAAGCTTTCTTT,CASSPSGNTEAFF,TRBJ1-1,.,TRBV7-3,.
TGCAGCGGACGGGGGGGAAACAATGAGCAGTTCTTC,CSGRGGNNEQFF,TRBJ2-1,.,TRBV29-1,TRBD2
TGTGCCACAAGGACAGCCGCGAACACCGGGGAGCTGTTTTTT,CATRTAANTGELFF,TRBJ2-2,.,TRBV2,.
TGTGCCAGCAGCTTAACAGGGGACACTGAAGCTTTCTTT,CASSLTGDTEAFF,TRBJ1-1,.,TRBV11-2,TRBD1
TGTGCCAGCTCACCACTGGCCAGCACAGATACGCAGTATTTT,CASSPLASTDTQYF,TRBJ2-3,.,TRBV18,.
TGTGCCAGCAGCAGGGACAGGGGAAATTCACCCCTCCACTTT,CASSRDRGNSPLHF,TRBJ1-6,.,TRBV7-2,TRBD1
TGTGCCAGCAGTCCCCGGACAGGGAGCAATCAGCCCCAGCATTTT,CASSPRTGSNQPQHF,TRBJ1-5,.,TRBV27,TRBD1
TGTGCCAGCAGCTCCCAAGGGACAGCCACTGAAGCTTTCTTT,CASSSQGTATEAFF,TRBJ1-1,.,TRBV7-6,TRBD1
TGTGCCAGCAGCTTAGTTGGGAGGCAGACGAACACTGAAGCTTTCTTT,CASSLVGRQTNTEAFF,TRBJ1-1,.,TRBV7-9,.
TGTGCCAGCAGCTTAGGGGGTCTAGCGGGGTTCTACAATGAGCAGTTCTTC,CASSLGGLAGFYNEQFF,TRBJ2-1,.,TRBV7-6,TRBD2
TGCGCCAGCAGCTTGCCCGAAGAGACCCAGTACTTC,CASSLPEETQYF,TRBJ2-5,once,TRBV5-1,.
TGTGCCAGCAGCCCCCAGGACAGCAGACGGAGTGAAGCTTTCTTT,CASSPQDSRRSEAFF,TRBJ1-1,few,TRBV7-2,.
TGTGCCAGCAGCTCCGACCGGGGGAGGGCCCACGAGCAGTACTTC,CASSSDRGRAHEQYF,TRBJ2-7,.,TRBV7-8,TRBD2
TGCGCCAGCAGCCAAACCGGGACAGGGGGCTACAATGAGCAGTTCTTC,CASSQTGTGGYNEQFF,TRBJ2-1,.,TRBV4-1,TRBD1
TGTGCCAGCAGCCTACAGGGGAGTCGAGCTAACTATGGCTACACCTTC,CASSLQGSRANYGYTF,TRBJ1-2,.,TRBV5-4,TRBD1
TGTGCCAGCAGTTCCCCAGGTCGGAACTATGGCTACACCTTC,CASSSPGRNYGYTF,TRBJ1-2,.,TRBV28,.
TGTGCCTGGACCTTCGCCCGGTCACCCCTCCACTTT,CAWTFARSPLHF,TRBJ1-6,.,TRBV30,.
TGCGCCAGCAGCTCCACAAATCCAGGGGAGTCTAACTATGGCTACACCTTC,CASSSTNPGESNYGYTF,TRBJ1-2,.,TRBV5-1,.
TGTGCCAGCAGCCAATTAGAACGGACAGGGTACTACGAGCAGTACTTC,CASSQLERTGYYEQYF,TRBJ2-7,.,TRBV14,TRBD1
TGTGCCTGGAGTGTTGCCAGGGCGGCTGAGCAGTTCTTC,CAWSVARAAEQFF,TRBJ2-1,.,TRBV30,.
TGTGCCAGCAGTAGGGCAGGGGAAGGTGAGCAGTTCTTC,CASSRAGEGEQFF,TRBJ2-1,.,TRBV2,.
TGTGCCAGCAGCTTGCGGTCCGTCACAGATACGCAGTATTTT,CASSLRSVTDTQYF,TRBJ2-3,once,TRBV5-8,.